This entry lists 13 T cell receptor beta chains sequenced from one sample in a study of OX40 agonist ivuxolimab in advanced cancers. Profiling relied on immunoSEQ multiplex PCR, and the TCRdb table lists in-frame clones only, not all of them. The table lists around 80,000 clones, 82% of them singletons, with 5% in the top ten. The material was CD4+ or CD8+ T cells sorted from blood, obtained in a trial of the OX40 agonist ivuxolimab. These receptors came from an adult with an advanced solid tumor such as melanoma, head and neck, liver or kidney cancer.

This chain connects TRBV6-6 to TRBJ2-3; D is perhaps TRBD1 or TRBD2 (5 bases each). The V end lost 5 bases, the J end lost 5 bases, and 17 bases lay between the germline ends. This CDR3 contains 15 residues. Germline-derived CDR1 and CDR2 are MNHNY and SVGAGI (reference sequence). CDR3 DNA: TGTGCCAGCAGTCCTTATGGGGGAAGGGGAGATACGCAGTATTTT. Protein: CASSPYGGRGDTQYF.

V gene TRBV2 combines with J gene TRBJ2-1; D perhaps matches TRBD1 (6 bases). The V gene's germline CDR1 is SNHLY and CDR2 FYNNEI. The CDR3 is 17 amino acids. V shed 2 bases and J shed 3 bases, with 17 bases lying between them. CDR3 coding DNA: TGTGCCAGCAGTGAATTCCCCCCCAGGGGACACTACAATGAGCAGTTCTTC. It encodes CASSEFPPRGHYNEQFF.

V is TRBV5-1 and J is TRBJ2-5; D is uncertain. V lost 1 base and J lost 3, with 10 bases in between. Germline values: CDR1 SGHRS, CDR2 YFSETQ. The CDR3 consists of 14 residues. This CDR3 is CASSLLGLKETQYF. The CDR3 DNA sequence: TGCGCCAGCAGCTTGTTGGGGTTAAAAGAGACCCAGTACTTC.

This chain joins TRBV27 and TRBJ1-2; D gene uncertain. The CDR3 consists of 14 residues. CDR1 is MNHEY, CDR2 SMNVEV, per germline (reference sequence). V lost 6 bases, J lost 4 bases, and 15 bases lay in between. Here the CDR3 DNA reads TGTGCCAGCAGACGTAACTCCGCCGCCTATGGCTACACCTTC. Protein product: CASRRNSAAYGYTF.

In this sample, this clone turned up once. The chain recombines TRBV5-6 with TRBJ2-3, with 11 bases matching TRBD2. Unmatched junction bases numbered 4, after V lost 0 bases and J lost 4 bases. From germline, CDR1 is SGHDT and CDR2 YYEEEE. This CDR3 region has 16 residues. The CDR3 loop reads CASSLELAGGPDTQYF. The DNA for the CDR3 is TGTGCCAGCAGCTTGGAATTAGCGGGGGGGCCAGATACGCAGTATTTT.

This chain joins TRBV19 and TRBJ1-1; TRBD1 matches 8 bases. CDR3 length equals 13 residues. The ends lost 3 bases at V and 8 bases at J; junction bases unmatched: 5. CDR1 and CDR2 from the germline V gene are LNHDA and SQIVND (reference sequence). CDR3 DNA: TGTGCCAGTAGTATGCGCAGGGGGCTGGAAGCTTTCTTT. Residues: CASSMRRGLEAFF.

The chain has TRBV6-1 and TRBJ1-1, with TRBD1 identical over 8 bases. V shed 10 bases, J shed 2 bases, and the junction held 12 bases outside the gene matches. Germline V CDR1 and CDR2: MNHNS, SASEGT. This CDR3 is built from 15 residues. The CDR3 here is CATLPGQAGNTEAFF. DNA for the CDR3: TGTGCCACGCTTCCGGGACAGGCAGGTAACACTGAAGCTTTCTTT.

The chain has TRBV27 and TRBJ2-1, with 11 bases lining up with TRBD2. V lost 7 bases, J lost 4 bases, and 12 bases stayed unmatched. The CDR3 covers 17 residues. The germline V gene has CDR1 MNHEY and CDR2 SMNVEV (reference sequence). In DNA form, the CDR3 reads TGTGCCAGCAAGACTTTAGCGGGAGGGCCCGAGTACAATGAGCAGTTCTTC. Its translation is CASKTLAGGPEYNEQFF.

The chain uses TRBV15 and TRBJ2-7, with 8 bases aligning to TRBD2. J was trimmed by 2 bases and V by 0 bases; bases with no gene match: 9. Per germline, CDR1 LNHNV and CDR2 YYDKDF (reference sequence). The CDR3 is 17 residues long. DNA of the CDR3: TGTGCCACCAGCAGAGATCGTCGCGGGAGGACACCCTACGAGCAGTACTTC. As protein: CATSRDRRGRTPYEQYF.

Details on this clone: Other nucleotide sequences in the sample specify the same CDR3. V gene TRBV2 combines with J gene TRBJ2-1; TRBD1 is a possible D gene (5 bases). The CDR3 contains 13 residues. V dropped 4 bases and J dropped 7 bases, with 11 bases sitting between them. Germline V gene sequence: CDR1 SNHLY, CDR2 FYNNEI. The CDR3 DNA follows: TGTGCCAGCAGTGGGCAGGGTGAAAATGAGCAGTTCTTC. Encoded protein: CASSGQGENEQFF. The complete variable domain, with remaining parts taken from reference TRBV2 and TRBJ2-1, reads EPEVTQTPSHQVTQMGQEVILRCVPISNHLYFYWYRQILGQKVEFLVSFYNNEISEKSEIFDDQFSVERPDGSNFTLKIRSTKLEDSAMYFCASSGQGENEQFFGPGTRLTVL.

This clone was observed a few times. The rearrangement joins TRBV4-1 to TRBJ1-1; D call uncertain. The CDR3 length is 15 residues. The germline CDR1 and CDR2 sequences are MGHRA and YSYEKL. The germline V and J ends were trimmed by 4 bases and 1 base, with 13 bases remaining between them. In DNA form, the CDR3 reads TGCGCCAGCAGCCTCGCAAAGAGCGGGAACACTGAAGCTTTCTTT. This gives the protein CASSLAKSGNTEAFF.

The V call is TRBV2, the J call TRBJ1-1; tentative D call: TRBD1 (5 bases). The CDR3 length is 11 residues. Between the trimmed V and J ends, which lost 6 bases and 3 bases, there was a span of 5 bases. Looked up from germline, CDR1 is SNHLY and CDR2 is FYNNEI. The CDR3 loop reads CASRGDTEAFF. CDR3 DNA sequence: TGTGCCAGCAGGGGGGACACTGAAGCTTTCTTT.

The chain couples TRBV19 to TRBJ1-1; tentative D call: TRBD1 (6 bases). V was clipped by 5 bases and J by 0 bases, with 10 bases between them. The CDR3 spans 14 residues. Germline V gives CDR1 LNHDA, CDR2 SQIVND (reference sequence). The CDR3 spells CASSYRVMNTEAFF. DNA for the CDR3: TGTGCCAGTAGTTACAGGGTCATGAACACTGAAGCTTTCTTT.